Below are 21 T cell receptor beta chains sequenced from a single sample in a study of T cells in Graves' hyperthyroidism and ophthalmopathy. Amplification targeted TCR beta CDR3 regions from RNA transcripts. A set of HTBI primers served as the primers for a first-round RT-PCR of the TCR CDR3. TCRdb reprocessed the multiplex PCR reads via MiXCR and lists one record per CDR3 protein. The table lists 600,000 to 650,000 distinct CDR3 sequences, around 20% of them singletons. Sequencing was performed on blood. These receptor sequences come from a young man with Graves' ophthalmopathy.

This clonotype has at least ten counts. The chain couples TRBV30 to TRBJ2-5, with D possibly being TRBD1 (5 bases). In germline, CDR1 is GTSNPN, CDR2 SVGIG (reference sequence). V gave up 0 bases and J gave up 5 bases, with 13 bases separating them. The CDR3 covers 14 residues. CDR3 protein: CAWSVWQGRETQYF. In DNA, the CDR3 is TGTGCCTGGAGTGTCTGGCAGGGCAGGGAGACCCAGTACTTC.

The chain joins TRBV14 to TRBJ1-1, with TRBD1 as a possible D gene (5 bases). Germline values: CDR1 SGHDN, CDR2 FVKESK. The CDR3 length is 14 residues. The V and J ends lost 4 bases and 7 bases respectively, with 16 bases between them. Written as DNA, the CDR3 is TGTGCCAGCAGCCGTTTTTCAGGGAAAAGTGAAGCTTTCTTT. Amino acid sequence: CASSRFSGKSEAFF.

V and J are TRBV7-8 and TRBJ2-1; TRBD1 might be the D (9 bases). CDR3 length: 17 amino acids. Germline V gives CDR1 SGHVS, CDR2 FQNEAQ. V dropped 4 bases and J dropped 8 bases, with 24 bases sitting between them. CDR3 amino acids: CASSSGTGSAGGYEQFF. The CDR3 region has the DNA TGTGCCAGCAGCTCTGGGACAGGGTCGGCGGGAGGCTATGAGCAGTTCTTC.

This rearrangement joins TRBV27 to TRBJ1-2; no clear D. Germline V gives CDR1 MNHEY, CDR2 SMNVEV (reference sequence). The CDR3 is 14 amino acids. The germline V and J ends were trimmed by 0 bases and 1 base, with 6 bases remaining between them. CDR3 region: CASSLSYSNYGYTF. The CDR3 DNA reads as TGTGCCAGCAGTTTATCGTACAGTAACTATGGCTACACCTTC.

The J gene is TRBJ1-2, the V gene TRBV4-1, with D unresolved. This CDR3 is 14 amino acids long. The germline gives CDR1 MGHRA, CDR2 YSYEKL. Trimming shortened V by 0 bases and J by 4 bases, and 9 bases separated the two germline ends. The CDR3 region is CASSQEWGSYGYTF. As DNA, the CDR3 is TGCGCCAGCAGCCAAGAGTGGGGATCCTATGGCTACACCTTC.

The chain combines TRBV4-2 with TRBJ2-3; the D gene is possibly TRBD2 (6 bases). Germline V gene data show CDR1 as LGHNA and CDR2 as YNFKEQ. The CDR3 contains 17 residues. The V and J ends lost 1 base and 0 bases respectively, with 14 bases between them. The chain's CDR3 is CASSQAGGALSTDTQYF. The CDR3 bases are TGTGCCAGCAGCCAAGCCGGGGGAGCCCTGAGCACAGATACGCAGTATTTT.

This clonotype has ten or more counts. The chain combines TRBV7-2 with TRBJ1-2; no clear D gene. The length of the CDR3 is 14 residues. Looked up from germline, CDR1 is SGHTA and CDR2 is FQGNSA. Trimming removed 1 base from V and 4 bases from J, with 10 bases in between. The chain's CDR3 is CASSLVVGFYGYTF. The CDR3 coding sequence is TGTGCCAGCAGCTTAGTCGTAGGGTTCTATGGCTACACCTTC.

The rearrangement links TRBV5-1 to TRBJ2-1; TRBD2 might be the D (6 bases). CDR1 is SGHRS, CDR2 YFSETQ, per germline. V dropped 0 bases and J dropped 7 bases, with 14 bases sitting between them. The CDR3 totals 15 residues. The CDR3 reads CASSLGSSGENEQFF. CDR3 DNA: TGCGCCAGCAGCTTGGGGAGTAGCGGAGAAAATGAGCAGTTCTTC.

This clonotype was seen a handful of times. The chain combines TRBV20-1 with TRBJ1-1; D perhaps matches TRBD1 (5 bases). The V gene lost 3 bases and the J gene lost 8 bases, with 16 bases spanning the gap. The length of the CDR3 is 13 residues. Germline V gene data show CDR1 as DFQATT and CDR2 as SNEGSKA (reference sequence). This CDR3 reads CSARRGTSTEAFF. The CDR3 DNA reads TGCAGTGCTAGGAGGGGTACTAGCACCGAAGCTTTCTTT.

This clonotype was detected ten times or more. This chain links TRBV18 with TRBJ1-1; D is undetermined. Germline V gives CDR1 KGHSH, CDR2 LQKENI. The CDR3 has 15 amino acids. V was shortened by 0 bases and J by 1 base, with 9 bases between the two germline ends. CDR3 coding DNA: TGTGCCAGCTCACCACCGATGGTCCAGAACACTGAAGCTTTCTTT. Its protein is CASSPPMVQNTEAFF.

This clonotype was seen at least ten times. V usage is TRBV28 and J usage is TRBJ2-1; 12 nucleotides match TRBD2. Germline V lookup: CDR1 MDHEN, CDR2 SYDVKM. Unmatched junction bases numbered 15, after V lost 1 base and J lost 8 bases. This CDR3 spans 19 amino acids. The CDR3 reads CASSLLLAGGPWGIDEQFF. Here the CDR3 DNA reads TGTGCCAGCAGTTTATTGCTAGCGGGAGGGCCATGGGGTATCGATGAGCAGTTCTTC.

This clonotype was seen at least ten times. J is TRBJ2-7 and V is TRBV27; D is perhaps TRBD1 or TRBD2 (5 bases each). There are 16 residues in the CDR3. The germline V gene encodes CDR1 MNHEY and CDR2 SMNVEV (reference sequence). The V gene lost 4 bases and the J gene lost 0 bases, with 16 bases spanning the gap. The CDR3 DNA sequence: TGTGCCAGCAGTTCCTCCGGGACCGTGAGCTCCTACGAGCAGTACTTC. The encoded protein is CASSSSGTVSSYEQYF.

This clonotype was seen repeatedly, ten times or more. This rearrangement joins TRBV5-1 to TRBJ2-1; 7 positions agree with TRBD2. CDR3 length: 16 amino acids. V shed 3 bases and J 2 bases; nucleotides not matched to a gene: 8. Germline loops: CDR1 SGHRS, CDR2 YFSETQ. Written as DNA, the CDR3 is TGCGCCAGCAGCTACGAGAGCGGGACCCCCTACAATGAGCAGTTCTTC. It specifies CASSYESGTPYNEQFF.

This clonotype has a count of ten or more. The genes are TRBV30 and TRBJ2-5; 11 positions agree with TRBD2. The CDR3 covers 14 residues. CDR1 is GTSNPN and CDR2 is SVGIG in the germline V gene (reference sequence). J was trimmed by 6 bases and V by 4 bases; bases with no gene match: 7. The DNA of the CDR3 is TGTGCCTGGACTTCACTAGCGGGAGTAAAGACCCAGTACTTC. This codes for CAWTSLAGVKTQYF.

The V call is TRBV6-2 or TRBV6-3, the J call TRBJ1-6, with no clear D. This CDR3 spans 13 amino acids. Germline lookup yields CDR1 MNHEY and CDR2 SVGEGT. Trimming removed 4 bases at V and 8 bases at J, with 9 bases between. The CDR3 DNA follows: TGTGCCAGCAGTTCCGATCGCGATTCACCCCTCCACTTT. Protein: CASSSDRDSPLHF.

The sample holds a few counts of this clonotype. V gene TRBV6-2 or TRBV6-3 combines with J gene TRBJ1-5; maybe TRBD1 (6 bases). This CDR3 contains 15 residues. CDR1 MNHEY and CDR2 SVGEGT come from the germline V gene. V lost 0 bases and J lost 9, with 15 bases in between. This chain's CDR3 is CASSYSAGARGPQHF. CDR3 nucleotides: TGTGCCAGCAGTTACTCGGCGGGGGCGCGGGGGCCCCAGCATTTT.

This clonotype was detected only a few times. The V gene is TRBV7-2, the J gene TRBJ2-1, with no clear D. V was trimmed by 5 bases and J by 9 bases, leaving 17 bases between them. The CDR3 is made up of 14 amino acids. Looked up from germline, CDR1 is SGHTA and CDR2 is FQGNSA. In DNA form, the CDR3 reads TGTGCCAGCAGCCCCCCTTTCTCTGGGGTTGAGCAGTTCTTC. This translates into CASSPPFSGVEQFF.

This clonotype was counted many times. V and J are TRBV7-9 and TRBJ2-7, with 10 bases lining up with TRBD2. The CDR3 covers 13 residues. With 7 bases clipped from V and 4 bases from J, the junction kept 4 bases outside the gene matches. Per the germline V gene, CDR1 is SEHNR and CDR2 is FQNEAQ (reference sequence). The CDR3, as DNA: TGTGCCAGCACAGGACTAGCGGCTTACGAGCAGTACTTC. Amino acids: CASTGLAAYEQYF.

This chain uses TRBV3-1 with TRBJ2-1; D is uncertain. The CDR3 loop spans 13 amino acids. Trimming cost V 1 base and J 6 bases, with 7 bases left between them. Germline V lookup: CDR1 LGHDT, CDR2 YNNKEL (reference sequence). The CDR3 DNA reads as TGTGCCAGCAGCCAAGTGTGCGGCAATGAGCAGTTCTTC. Its translation: CASSQVCGNEQFF.

The chain combines TRBV29-1 with TRBJ2-5, with TRBD1 identical over 7 bases. Germline loops: CDR1 SQVTM, CDR2 ANQGSEA. This CDR3 spans 12 amino acids. The ends lost 6 bases at V and 2 bases at J; junction bases unmatched: 3. The chain's CDR3 is CSVSTGQETQYF. The CDR3 DNA reads as TGCAGCGTCTCGACAGGGCAAGAGACCCAGTACTTC.

This clonotype showed up many times. The chain has TRBV28 and TRBJ2-2, with 8 nucleotides matching TRBD1. This CDR3 is built from 15 residues. Trimming removed 5 bases from V and 5 bases from J; junction bases left unmatched: 7. Germline V gives CDR1 MDHEN, CDR2 SYDVKM. CDR3 protein: CASSEEDRETGELFF. CDR3 coding DNA: TGTGCCAGCAGTGAAGAGGACAGGGAGACCGGGGAGCTGTTTTTT.